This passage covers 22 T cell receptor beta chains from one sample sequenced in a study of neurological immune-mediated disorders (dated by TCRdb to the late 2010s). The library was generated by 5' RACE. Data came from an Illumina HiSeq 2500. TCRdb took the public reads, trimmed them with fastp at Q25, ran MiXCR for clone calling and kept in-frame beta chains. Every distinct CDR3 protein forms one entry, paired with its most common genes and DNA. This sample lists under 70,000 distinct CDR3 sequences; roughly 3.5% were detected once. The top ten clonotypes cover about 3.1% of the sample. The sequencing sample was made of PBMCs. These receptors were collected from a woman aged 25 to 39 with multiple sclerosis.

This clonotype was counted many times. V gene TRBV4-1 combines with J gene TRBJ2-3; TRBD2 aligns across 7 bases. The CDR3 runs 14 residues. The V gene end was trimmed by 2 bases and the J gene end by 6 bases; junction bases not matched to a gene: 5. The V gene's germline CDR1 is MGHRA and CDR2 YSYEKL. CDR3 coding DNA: TGCGCCAGCAGCCAACTCGGGCGGGAGGATACGCAGTATTTT. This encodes CASSQLGREDTQYF.

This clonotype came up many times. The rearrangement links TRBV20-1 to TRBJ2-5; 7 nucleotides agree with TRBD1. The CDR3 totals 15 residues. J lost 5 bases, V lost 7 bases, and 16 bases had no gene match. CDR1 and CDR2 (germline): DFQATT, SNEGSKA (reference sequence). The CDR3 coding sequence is TGCAGTGGTCTACAGAACAGGGGCCCAGGGGAGACCCAGTACTTC. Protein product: CSGLQNRGPGETQYF.

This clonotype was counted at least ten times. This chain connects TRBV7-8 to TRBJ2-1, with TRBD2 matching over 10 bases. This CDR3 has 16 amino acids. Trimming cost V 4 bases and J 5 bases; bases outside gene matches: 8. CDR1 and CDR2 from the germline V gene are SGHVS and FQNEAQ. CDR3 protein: CASSYKAGGIHNEQFF. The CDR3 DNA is TGTGCCAGCAGCTACAAAGCGGGGGGGATACACAATGAGCAGTTCTTC.

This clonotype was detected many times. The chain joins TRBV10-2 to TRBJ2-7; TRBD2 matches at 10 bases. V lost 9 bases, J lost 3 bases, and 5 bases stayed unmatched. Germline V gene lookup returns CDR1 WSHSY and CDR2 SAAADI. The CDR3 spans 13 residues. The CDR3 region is CASLAGENYEQYF. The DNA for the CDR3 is TGCGCCAGTCTAGCGGGGGAAAACTACGAGCAGTACTTC.

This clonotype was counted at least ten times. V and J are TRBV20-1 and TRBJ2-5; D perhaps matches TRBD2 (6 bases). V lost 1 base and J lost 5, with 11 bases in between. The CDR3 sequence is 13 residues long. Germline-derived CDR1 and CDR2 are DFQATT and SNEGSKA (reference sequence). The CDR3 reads CSARGLVDETQYF. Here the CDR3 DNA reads TGCAGTGCTAGAGGACTAGTCGACGAGACCCAGTACTTC.

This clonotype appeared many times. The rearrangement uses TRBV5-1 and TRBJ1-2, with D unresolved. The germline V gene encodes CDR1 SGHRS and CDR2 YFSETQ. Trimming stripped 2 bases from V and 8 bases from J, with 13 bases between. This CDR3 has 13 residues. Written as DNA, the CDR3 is TGCGCCAGCAGCTTTGGTCGGCCGGGGGGCTACACCTTC. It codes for CASSFGRPGGYTF.

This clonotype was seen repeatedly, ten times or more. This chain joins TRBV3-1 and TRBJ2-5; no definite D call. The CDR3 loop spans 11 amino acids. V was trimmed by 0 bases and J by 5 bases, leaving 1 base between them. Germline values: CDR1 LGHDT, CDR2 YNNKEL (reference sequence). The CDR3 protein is CASSQEETQYF. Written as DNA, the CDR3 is TGTGCCAGCAGCCAAGAGGAGACCCAGTACTTC.

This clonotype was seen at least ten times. The CDR3 protein is CATHSEGDTQYF. DNA of the CDR3: TGTGCCACCCATAGCGAGGGGGATACGCAGTATTTT. The chain recombines TRBV2 with TRBJ2-3, with D possibly being TRBD1 or TRBD2 (5 bases each). Germline V gene data show CDR1 as SNHLY and CDR2 as FYNNEI. V was cut by 10 bases and J by 6 bases, with 14 bases left in between. This CDR3 has 12 amino acids.

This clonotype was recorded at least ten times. This CDR3 reads CSVKGNEQFF. DNA for the CDR3: TGCAGCGTTAAAGGCAATGAGCAGTTCTTC. The chain couples TRBV29-1 to TRBJ2-1, with D unclear. V was pared by 5 bases and J by 6 bases, with 5 bases between. Germline V gene lookup returns CDR1 SQVTM and CDR2 ANQGSEA. The length of the CDR3 is 10 residues.

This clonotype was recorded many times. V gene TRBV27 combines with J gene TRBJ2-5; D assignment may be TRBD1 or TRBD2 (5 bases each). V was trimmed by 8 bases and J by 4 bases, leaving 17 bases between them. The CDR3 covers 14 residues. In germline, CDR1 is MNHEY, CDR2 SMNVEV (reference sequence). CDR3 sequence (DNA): TGTGCCAGCCGCCGGACCGGGACGGCAGAGACCCAGTACTTC. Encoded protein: CASRRTGTAETQYF.

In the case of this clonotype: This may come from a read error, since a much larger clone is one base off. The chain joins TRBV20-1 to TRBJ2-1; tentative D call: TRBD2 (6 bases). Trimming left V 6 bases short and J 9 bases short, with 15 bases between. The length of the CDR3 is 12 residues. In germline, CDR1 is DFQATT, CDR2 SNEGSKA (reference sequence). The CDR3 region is CSAKEGGTEQFF. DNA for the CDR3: TGCAGTGCGAAGGAAGGCGGGACTGAGCAGTTCTTC.

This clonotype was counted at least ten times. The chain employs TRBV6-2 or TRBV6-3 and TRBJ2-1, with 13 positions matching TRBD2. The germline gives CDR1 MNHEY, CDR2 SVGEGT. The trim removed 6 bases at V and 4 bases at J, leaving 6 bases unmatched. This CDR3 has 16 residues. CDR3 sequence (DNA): TGTGCCAGCAGCATTCGGGGACTAGCGGGATACAATGAGCAGTTCTTC. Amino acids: CASSIRGLAGYNEQFF.

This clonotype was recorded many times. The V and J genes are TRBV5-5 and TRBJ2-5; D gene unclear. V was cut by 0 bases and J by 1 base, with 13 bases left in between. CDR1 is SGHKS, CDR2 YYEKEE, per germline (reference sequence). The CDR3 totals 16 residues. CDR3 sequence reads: CASSLAAGRAQETQYF. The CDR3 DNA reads TGTGCCAGCAGCTTGGCGGCCGGGCGAGCCCAAGAGACCCAGTACTTC.

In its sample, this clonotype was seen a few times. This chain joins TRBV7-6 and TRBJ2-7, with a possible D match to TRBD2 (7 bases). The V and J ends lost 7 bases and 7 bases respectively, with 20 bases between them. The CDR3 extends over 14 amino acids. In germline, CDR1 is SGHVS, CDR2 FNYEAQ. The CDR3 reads CASNAGAAQQEQYF. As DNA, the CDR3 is TGTGCCAGCAACGCGGGGGCGGCCCAGCAAGAGCAGTACTTC.

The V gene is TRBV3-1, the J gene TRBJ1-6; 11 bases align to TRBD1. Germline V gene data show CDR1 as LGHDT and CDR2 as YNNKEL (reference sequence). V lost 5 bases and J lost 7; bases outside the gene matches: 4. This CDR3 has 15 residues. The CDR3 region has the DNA TGTGCCAGCAGCTACGGACAGGGGGCAAATTCACCCCTCCACTTT. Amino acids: CASSYGQGANSPLHF.

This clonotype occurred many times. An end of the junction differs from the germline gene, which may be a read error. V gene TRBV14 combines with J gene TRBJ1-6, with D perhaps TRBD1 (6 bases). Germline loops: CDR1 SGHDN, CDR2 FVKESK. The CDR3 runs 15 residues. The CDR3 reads CASSQLQGLYSPLNF. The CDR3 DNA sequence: TGTGCCAGCAGCCAGTTACAGGGATTGTATTCACCCCTCAACTTT.

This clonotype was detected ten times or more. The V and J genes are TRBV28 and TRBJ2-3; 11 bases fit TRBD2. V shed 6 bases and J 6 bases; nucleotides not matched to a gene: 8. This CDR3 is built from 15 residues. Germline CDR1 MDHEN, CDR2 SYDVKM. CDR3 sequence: CASRRLAGPADTQYF. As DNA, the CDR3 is TGTGCCAGCAGAAGACTAGCGGGGCCCGCGGATACGCAGTATTTT.

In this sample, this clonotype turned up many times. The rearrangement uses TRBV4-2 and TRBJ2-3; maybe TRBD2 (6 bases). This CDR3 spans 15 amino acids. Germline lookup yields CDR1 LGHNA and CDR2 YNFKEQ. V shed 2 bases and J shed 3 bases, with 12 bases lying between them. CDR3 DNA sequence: TGTGCCAGCAGCCAATGGCCGGGAGAAACAGATACGCAGTATTTT. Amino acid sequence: CASSQWPGETDTQYF.

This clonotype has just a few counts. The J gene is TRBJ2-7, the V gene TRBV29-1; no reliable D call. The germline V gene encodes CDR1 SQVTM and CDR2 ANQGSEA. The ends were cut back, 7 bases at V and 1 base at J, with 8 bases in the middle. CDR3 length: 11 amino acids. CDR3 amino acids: CSAAYSYEQYF. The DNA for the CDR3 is TGCAGCGCGGCCTATTCCTACGAGCAGTACTTC.

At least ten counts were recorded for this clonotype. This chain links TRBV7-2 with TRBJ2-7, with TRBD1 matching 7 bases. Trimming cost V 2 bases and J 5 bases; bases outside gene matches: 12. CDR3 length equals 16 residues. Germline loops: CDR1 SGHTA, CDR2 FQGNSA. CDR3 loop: CASSLSGLRDSDEQYF. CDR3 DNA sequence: TGTGCCAGCAGCTTATCCGGTTTACGGGACAGCGACGAGCAGTACTTC.

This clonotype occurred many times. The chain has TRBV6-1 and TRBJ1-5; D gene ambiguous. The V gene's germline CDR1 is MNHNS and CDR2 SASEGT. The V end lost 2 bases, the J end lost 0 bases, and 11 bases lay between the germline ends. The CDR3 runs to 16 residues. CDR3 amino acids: CASSEWFRDSNQPQHF. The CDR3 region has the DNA TGTGCCAGCAGTGAATGGTTTCGGGATAGCAATCAGCCCCAGCATTTT.

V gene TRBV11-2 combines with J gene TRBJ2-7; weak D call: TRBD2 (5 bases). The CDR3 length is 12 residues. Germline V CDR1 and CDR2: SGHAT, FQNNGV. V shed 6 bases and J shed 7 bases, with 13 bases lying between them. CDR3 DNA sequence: TGTGCCAGCAGTTCGGACTGGGGAGAGCAGTACTTC. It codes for CASSSDWGEQYF.